Below, 21 T cell receptor beta chains from the same sample are listed, as sequenced in a study of regulatory T cells in long-lasting Graves disease. Time point described: persistent/refractory GD, antithyroid drugs over 5 years with positive TRAb. Scientists built the TCR library using RNA that was extracted from PBMCs. The authors built TCR beta libraries using iRepertoire HTBI primers and Arm-PCR of CDR3 regions. Each CDR3 protein is one row after TCRdb ran MiXCR on the multiplex PCR reads. The profile shows a few hundred thousand distinct CDR3 sequences, 20% to 25% of them singletons. The material sequenced was peripheral blood mononuclear cells (PBMCs), taken when the disease was refractory, from a patient treated with antithyroid drugs. All receptors come from a female donor with Graves disease.

The chain combines TRBV12-3 or TRBV12-4 with TRBJ2-2; a weak D match, TRBD1 (6 bases). V dropped 10 bases and J dropped 5 bases, with 20 bases sitting between them. CDR3 length: 15 amino acids. The DNA for the CDR3 is TGTGCCACCTCAACCGGGGCAGGGGAAACCGGGGAGCTGTTTTTT. Translation gives CATSTGAGETGELFF.

V is TRBV7-9 and J is TRBJ1-1; D not certain. Trimming pared 8 bases from V and 5 bases from J, leaving 15 bases between. CDR1 is SEHNR, CDR2 FQNEAQ, per germline (reference sequence). The CDR3 loop spans 13 amino acids. The CDR3 DNA sequence: TGTGCCAGCCGGGAGCCTACTGCGACTGAAGCTTTCTTT. This translates into CASREPTATEAFF.

This clonotype was seen many times. The chain recombines TRBV11-1 with TRBJ1-1; D gene unclear. V was shortened by 4 bases and J by 8 bases, with 17 bases between the two germline ends. CDR1 is SGHAT and CDR2 is FQDESV in the germline V gene (reference sequence). This CDR3 is 14 amino acids long. CDR3 in DNA: TGTGCCAGCAGCTCCGCGATTGGGGTTGTGGAAGCTTTCTTT. Amino acids: CASSSAIGVVEAFF.

This clonotype was seen repeatedly, ten times or more. DNA of the CDR3: TGTGCCAGCAGCCAAGATCAGACAGGGAAGAATTGGGGCTACACCTTC. Its protein is CASSQDQTGKNWGYTF. The chain has TRBV3-1 and TRBJ1-2; 7 bases map to TRBD1. This CDR3 has 16 residues. Germline values: CDR1 LGHDT, CDR2 YNNKEL (reference sequence). V lost 0 bases to trimming and J lost 8 bases; unmatched junction nucleotides: 12.

About this clonotype: A much larger clone sits a single nucleotide away, making a read error possible. This CDR3 fails to terminate in the conserved phenylalanine or tryptophan, so it likely reflects a read error. The CDR3 region is CASSADSGTEAFL. The CDR3 DNA reads as TGTGCCAGCAGTGCGGACTCGGGCACTGAAGCTTTCCTT. V and J are TRBV11-2 and TRBJ1-1, with no clear D. This CDR3 has 13 residues. Germline assignment: CDR1 SGHAT and CDR2 FQNNGV. The V and J ends lost 6 bases and 4 bases respectively, with 12 bases between them.

Worth noting for this clonotype: As the CDR3 is not closed by the conserved phenylalanine or tryptophan, this likely results from a read error. V gene TRBV29-1 combines with J gene TRBJ2-5, with TRBD2 matching 11 bases. CDR1 and CDR2 (germline): SQVTM, ANQGSEA. The CDR3 covers 19 residues. The junction had 18 bases not matched to a gene; V was cut back by 6 bases and J by 0 bases. Here the CDR3 DNA reads TGCAGCGTGTCATTAGAGGGACTAGCGGAACCTAAGTACCAAGAGACCCAGTACCTC. It yields the protein CSVSLEGLAEPKYQETQYL.

This clonotype was observed a few times. The chain carries TRBV7-6 and TRBJ1-5; D uncertain. Germline CDR1 is SGHVS and CDR2 is FNYEAQ. V was shortened by 5 bases and J by 9 bases, with 20 bases between the two germline ends. The CDR3 has 15 amino acids. CDR3 residues: CASSPGPYELGPQHF. In DNA, the CDR3 is TGTGCCAGCAGCCCCGGACCCTACGAACTGGGGCCCCAGCATTTT.

This rearrangement joins TRBV4-1 to TRBJ1-1; 9 bases agree with TRBD1. The CDR3 is 18 residues long. Per germline, CDR1 MGHRA and CDR2 YSYEKL. J gave up 1 base and V 7 bases, and 16 bases lay outside the gene matches. CDR3 sequence: CASTLMAGTGFKNTEAFF. Here the CDR3 DNA reads TGCGCCAGCACCTTGATGGCCGGGACAGGGTTTAAGAACACTGAAGCTTTCTTT.

This clonotype occurred many times. The genes are TRBV28 and TRBJ1-2; 8 nucleotides agree with TRBD1. Germline V lookup: CDR1 MDHEN, CDR2 SYDVKM. The CDR3 contains 14 residues. Trimming at V came to 2 bases and at J to 7 bases, leaving 6 bases not matched to a gene. This chain's CDR3 is CASSLAGGGFGYTF. CDR3 DNA sequence: TGTGCCAGCAGTTTAGCAGGGGGCGGGTTTGGCTACACCTTC.

This clonotype was seen only once. A much larger clone sits a single nucleotide away, making a read error possible. The chain links TRBV6-2 or TRBV6-3 to TRBJ1-1, with 8 bases matching TRBD1. CDR1 MNHEY and CDR2 SVGEGT come from the germline V gene. The CDR3 contains 14 residues. CDR3 in DNA: TGTACCAGCAGTTACTCGGGGGGACAGGCTGAAGCTTTCTTT. Translated, it gives CTSSYSGGQAEAFF.

This chain joins TRBV28 and TRBJ2-7; a possible D gene is TRBD2 (5 bases). Per the germline V gene, CDR1 is MDHEN and CDR2 is SYDVKM. Trimming stripped 11 bases from V and 2 bases from J, with 19 bases between. This CDR3 contains 14 residues. The CDR3 spells CASRGDTGPYEQYF. In nucleotides, the CDR3 is TGTGCCTCCCGGGGAGACACCGGACCCTACGAGCAGTACTTC.

The table lists this clonotype with a few counts. V gene TRBV3-1 combines with J gene TRBJ2-5; weak D call: TRBD1 (6 bases). V lost 8 bases to trimming and J lost 4 bases, with 23 bases between them. Germline V lookup: CDR1 LGHDT, CDR2 YNNKEL (reference sequence). The CDR3 contains 16 residues. This CDR3 reads CASSHLQGILGETQYF. As DNA, the CDR3 is TGTGCCAGCTCGCACCTGCAGGGGATCCTTGGAGAGACCCAGTACTTC.

The J gene is TRBJ2-2, the V gene TRBV29-1; D is possibly TRBD1 (5 bases). Germline CDR1 is SQVTM and CDR2 is ANQGSEA. This CDR3 has 14 amino acids. V gave up 3 bases and J gave up 7 bases, with 15 bases separating them. CDR3 DNA: TGCAGCGTTGACGACAGCGCCTTGGGCGGGGAGCTGTTTTTT. It specifies CSVDDSALGGELFF.

Only a few counts were recorded for this clonotype. The chain combines TRBV24-1 with TRBJ1-2; the match to TRBD1 covers 8 bases. Trimming at V came to 7 bases and at J to 7 bases, leaving 4 bases not matched to a gene. The CDR3 covers 12 residues. CDR1 is KGHDR and CDR2 is SFDVKD in the germline V gene. The DNA of the CDR3 is TGTGCCACCAGCTTGACAGGGGTTGGCTACACCTTC. Its translation is CATSLTGVGYTF.

The sample holds many counts of this clonotype. V is TRBV7-8 and J is TRBJ2-5; a weak D match, TRBD2 (5 bases). CDR1 and CDR2 (germline): SGHVS, FQNEAQ. The CDR3 covers 14 residues. The V and J ends lost 0 bases and 5 bases respectively, with 10 bases between them. The chain's CDR3 is CASSLAGVVETQYF. CDR3 in DNA: TGTGCCAGCAGCTTAGCGGGAGTAGTGGAGACCCAGTACTTC.

This clonotype was counted at least ten times. This rearrangement joins TRBV28 to TRBJ1-5; a possible D gene is TRBD1 (5 bases). Deletions cut 8 bases from V and 2 bases from J, with 13 bases between. Germline assignment: CDR1 MDHEN and CDR2 SYDVKM. The CDR3 runs 14 residues. This CDR3 is CASEMGVGNQPQHF. DNA for the CDR3: TGTGCCAGCGAGATGGGGGTTGGCAATCAGCCCCAGCATTTT.

With regard to this clonotype: A much more abundant neighbour one base away suggests this may be a read error. The chain carries TRBV10-3 and TRBJ2-7, with TRBD1 identical over 8 bases. The CDR3 extends over 14 amino acids. Germline V gives CDR1 ENHRY, CDR2 SYGVKD. CDR3 DNA sequence: TGTGACATCAGTGGGACAGGCCAAGCCTACGAGCAGTACTTC. It yields the protein CDISGTGQAYEQYF.

This clonotype was seen repeatedly, ten times or more. V and J are TRBV11-2 and TRBJ1-6, with no clear D. CDR1 SGHAT and CDR2 FQNNGV come from the germline V gene. The CDR3 loop spans 12 amino acids. The V gene lost 8 bases and the J gene lost 5 bases, with 7 bases spanning the gap. CDR3 sequence: CASQTNNSPLHF. The CDR3, as DNA: TGTGCCAGCCAAACGAATAATTCACCCCTCCACTTT.

This clonotype has a count of ten or more. The chain has TRBV11-2 and TRBJ2-7; possible D gene TRBD2, 7 bases. V was trimmed by 5 bases and J by 7 bases, leaving 27 bases between them. CDR1 and CDR2 from the germline V gene are SGHAT and FQNNGV. CDR3 length: 17 amino acids. In DNA form, the CDR3 reads TGTGCCAGCAGCCACCTGGGGGGGGGGCAGGGGACCTGGGAGCAGTACTTC. Translated: CASSHLGGGQGTWEQYF.

This clonotype was seen at least ten times. CDR3: CASSFGASGNTIYF. The CDR3 DNA reads as TGTGCCAGCAGTTTCGGGGCTTCAGGAAACACCATATATTTT. This chain uses TRBV12-3 or TRBV12-4 with TRBJ1-3, with D possibly matching TRBD1 (5 bases). There are 14 residues in the CDR3. The ends were cut back, 3 bases at V and 4 bases at J, with 10 bases in the middle.

In regard to this clonotype: A much bigger clone sits one base away, suggesting this may be a read error. Likely a read error: the CDR3 ends without its conserved phenylalanine or tryptophan. This chain uses TRBV29-1 with TRBJ1-1; no clear D. The length of the CDR3 is 11 residues. With 4 bases removed from V and 1 base from J, the gap between germline ends came to 4 bases. Germline V CDR1 and CDR2: SQVTM, ANQGSEA. The CDR3 sequence: CSVVGNTEAFS. In DNA form, the CDR3 reads TGCAGCGTTGTGGGGAACACTGAAGCTTTCTCT.